This T cell receptor beta chain was captured by sequencing in a study of cytomegalovirus exposure and HLA in healthy donors. Study-level results: Despite most TCR sequences being rare, some public TCRs occurred in many donors. Because they were indistinguishable, some V segments, including TRBV6-2 and TRBV6-3, were excluded.

This CDR3 is built from 14 residues. CDR1 is SEHNR, CDR2 FQNEAQ, per germline (reference sequence). V gave up 0 bases and J gave up 10 bases, with 15 bases separating them. Of note for this clone: The target antigen is unknown.

Amplification used 60 Vbeta primers and 13 Jbeta primers. TCRdb's copy holds only in-frame clones and misses some; the assay was immunoSEQ multiplex PCR. The sample has 160,000 or so clones; approximately 80% are singletons. The V and J genes are TRBV7-9 and TRBJ1-1; D is perhaps TRBD1 (5 bases). This TCR was recovered from a woman in her 30s in good health and CMV-seropositive. The sample consisted of PBMCs. The CDR3 DNA reads TGTGCCAGCAGCTTAGCGCTAGTGACTCAGGGAGCTTTCTTT. This encodes CASSLALVTQGAFF.